A single TCR beta chain is shown here with its context. Germline values: CDR1 MDHEN, CDR2 SYDVKM. This CDR3 has 14 residues. V lost 3 bases to trimming and J lost 8 bases, with 13 bases between them. The entry originates in a study of control samples from healthy donors and cancer patients. Clones were sequenced by immunoSEQ multiplex PCR, and TCRdb holds only the in-frame ones, with some missing. Here the sample spans about 120,000 clones, 80% to 90% being singletons. The sequence derives from a woman aged 45 to 65 with colorectal cancer. The sequencing input was PBMCs. The chain recombines TRBV28 with TRBJ1-4, with a possible D match to TRBD1 (5 bases). In nucleotides, the CDR3 is TGTGCCAGCAGTTTCCGGCAGGGATGGGAAAAACTGTTTTTT. As protein: CASSFRQGWEKLFF.